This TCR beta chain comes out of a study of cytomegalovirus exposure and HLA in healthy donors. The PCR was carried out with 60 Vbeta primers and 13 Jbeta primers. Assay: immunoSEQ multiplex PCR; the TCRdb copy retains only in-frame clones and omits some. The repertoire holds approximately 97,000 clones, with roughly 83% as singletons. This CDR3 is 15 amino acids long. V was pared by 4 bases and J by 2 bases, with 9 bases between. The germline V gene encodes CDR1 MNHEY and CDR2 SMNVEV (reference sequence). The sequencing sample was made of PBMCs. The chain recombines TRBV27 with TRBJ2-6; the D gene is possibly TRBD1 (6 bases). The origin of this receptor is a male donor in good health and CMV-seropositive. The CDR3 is CASSSQGAGANVLTF. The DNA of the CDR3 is TGTGCCAGCAGTTCACAGGGAGCTGGGGCCAACGTCCTGACTTTC.